This TCR beta chain comes out of a study of a mutant IDH1 vaccine in newly diagnosed glioma. Sequencing used immunoSEQ multiplex PCR; TCRdb keeps in-frame clones, though not all of them. This sample has about 69,000 clones, with about 87% found just once. Regarding this clone: The antigen is unknown.

Time point of the sample: week 35, safety follow-up. Mutant IDH1 20-mer peptide, at 300 ug, made up each vaccine dose, with topical imiquimod. This CDR3 region has 13 residues. Germline lookup yields CDR1 SGHNT and CDR2 YYREEE (reference sequence). Trimming shortened V by 2 bases and J by 10 bases, and 13 bases separated the two germline ends. This clonotype was sampled from a man aged 25-40 years with glioma. The V gene is TRBV5-4, the J gene TRBJ2-1; D may be TRBD1 (6 bases). Sequencing used PBMCs, obtained from a glioma patient whose treatment included an IDH1 peptide vaccine. The CDR3 loop reads CASSFPAGTEQFF. As DNA, the CDR3 is TGTGCCAGCAGCTTCCCCGCCGGGACAGAGCAGTTCTTC.